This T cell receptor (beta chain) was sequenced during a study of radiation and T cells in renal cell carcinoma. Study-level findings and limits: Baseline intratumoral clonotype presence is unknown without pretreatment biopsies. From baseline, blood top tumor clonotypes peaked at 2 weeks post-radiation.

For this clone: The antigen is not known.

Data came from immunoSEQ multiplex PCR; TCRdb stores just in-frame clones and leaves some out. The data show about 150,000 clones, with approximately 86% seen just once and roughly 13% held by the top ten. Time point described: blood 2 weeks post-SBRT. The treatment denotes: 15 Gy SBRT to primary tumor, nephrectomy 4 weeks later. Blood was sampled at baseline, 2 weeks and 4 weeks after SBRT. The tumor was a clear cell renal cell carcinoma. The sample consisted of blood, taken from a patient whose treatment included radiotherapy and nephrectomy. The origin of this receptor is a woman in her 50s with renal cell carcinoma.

The CDR3 loop is CASSRNQGPPGNTIYF. The CDR3 DNA sequence: TGTGCCAGCAGTAGAAATCAGGGCCCACCTGGAAACACCATATATTTT. The J gene is TRBJ1-3, the V gene TRBV6-6, with a weak D call TRBD1 (5 bases). This CDR3 has 16 amino acids. Germline V gene lookup returns CDR1 MNHNY and CDR2 SVGAGI (reference sequence). Trimming cost V 5 bases and J 2 bases, with 16 bases left between them.